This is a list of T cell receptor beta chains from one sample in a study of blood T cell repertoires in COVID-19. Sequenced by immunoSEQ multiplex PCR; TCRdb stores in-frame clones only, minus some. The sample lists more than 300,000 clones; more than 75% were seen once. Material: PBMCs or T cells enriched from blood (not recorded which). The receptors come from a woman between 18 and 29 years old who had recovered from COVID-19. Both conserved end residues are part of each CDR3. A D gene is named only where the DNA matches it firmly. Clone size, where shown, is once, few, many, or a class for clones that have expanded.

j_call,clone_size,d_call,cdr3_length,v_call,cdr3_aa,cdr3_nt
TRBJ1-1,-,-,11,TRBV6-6,CASSPGGHAFF,TGTGCCAGCAGTCCGGGGGGACACGCTTTCTTT
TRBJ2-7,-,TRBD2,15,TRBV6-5,CASSPGSGGAYEQYF,TGTGCCAGCAGCCCAGGTAGCGGGGGGGCCTACGAGCAGTACTTC
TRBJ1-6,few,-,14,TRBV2,CASSPDRYNSPLHF,TGTGCCAGCAGTCCTGACAGATATAATTCACCCCTCCACTTT
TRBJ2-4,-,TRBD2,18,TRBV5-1,CASSPTSGSGLAKNIQYF,TGCGCCAGCAGCCCGACTAGCGGGAGCGGTCTAGCCAAAAACATTCAGTACTTC
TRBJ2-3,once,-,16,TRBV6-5,CASSFRTAASTDTQYF,TGTGCCAGCAGTTTCCGGACTGCCGCTAGCACAGATACGCAGTATTTT
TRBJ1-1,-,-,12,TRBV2,CASRGGNTEAFF,TGTGCCAGCAGGGGAGGGAACACTGAAGCTTTCTTT
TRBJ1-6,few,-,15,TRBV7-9,CASSLAAGRHSPLHF,TGTGCCAGCAGCTTAGCGGCAGGGAGGCATTCACCCCTCCACTTT
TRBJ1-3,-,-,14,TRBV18,CASSPDSSGNTIYF,TGTGCCAGCTCACCCGATAGCTCTGGAAACACCATATATTTT
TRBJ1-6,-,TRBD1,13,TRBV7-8,CASRDRGTSPLHF,TGTGCCTCCCGGGACAGGGGGACTTCACCCCTCCACTTT
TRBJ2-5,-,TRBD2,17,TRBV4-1,CASSQGYGTSGQETQYF,TGCGCCAGCAGCCAAGGGTACGGGACTAGCGGGCAAGAGACCCAGTACTTC
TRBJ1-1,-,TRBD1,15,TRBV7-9,CASSLTGAEDTEAFF,TGTGCCAGCAGCTTAACAGGGGCGGAGGACACTGAAGCTTTCTTT
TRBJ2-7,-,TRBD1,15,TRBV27,CASSEGTGGSYEQYF,TGTGCCAGCAGCGAAGGGACAGGAGGCTCCTACGAGCAGTACTTC
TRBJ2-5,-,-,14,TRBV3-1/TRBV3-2,CASSQRGGGETQYF,TGTGCCAGCAGCCAAAGGGGGGGCGGGGAGACCCAGTACTTC
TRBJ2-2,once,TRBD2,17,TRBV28,CASSSPTAGGKFGELFF,TGTGCCAGCAGCTCCCCCACAGCGGGAGGGAAGTTCGGGGAGCTGTTTTTT
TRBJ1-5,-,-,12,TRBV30,CAWNNNNQPQHF,TGTGCCTGGAATAACAACAATCAGCCCCAGCATTTT
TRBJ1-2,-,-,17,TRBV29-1,CSVAGELVGQWNYGYTF,TGCAGCGTTGCTGGGGAGTTAGTTGGACAGTGGAACTATGGCTACACCTTC
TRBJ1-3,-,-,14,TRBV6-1,CASSENGAGNTIYF,TGTGCCAGCAGTGAGAACGGGGCTGGAAACACCATATATTTT
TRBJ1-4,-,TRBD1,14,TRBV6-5,CASSWDRSNEKLFF,TGTGCCAGCAGTTGGGACAGGTCTAATGAAAAACTGTTTTTT
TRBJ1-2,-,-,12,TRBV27,CASSSTGRGYTF,TGTGCCAGCAGTTCCACAGGGAGAGGCTACACCTTC
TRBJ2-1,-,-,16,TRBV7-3,CASSLEGPAPYNEQFF,TGTGCCAGCAGCTTAGAGGGTCCGGCCCCCTACAATGAGCAGTTCTTC